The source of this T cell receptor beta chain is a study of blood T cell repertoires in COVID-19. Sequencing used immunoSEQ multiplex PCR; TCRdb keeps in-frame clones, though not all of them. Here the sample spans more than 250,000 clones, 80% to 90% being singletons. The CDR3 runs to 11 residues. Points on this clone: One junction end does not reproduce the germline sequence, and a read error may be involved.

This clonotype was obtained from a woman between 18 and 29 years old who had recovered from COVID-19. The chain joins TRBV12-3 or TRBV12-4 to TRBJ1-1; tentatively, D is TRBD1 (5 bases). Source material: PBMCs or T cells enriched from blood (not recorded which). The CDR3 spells CASSLDRLYPF. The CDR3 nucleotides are TGTGCCAGCAGTTTAGACAGGTTGTATCCCTTT.